The rows below give T cell receptor beta chains drawn from one sample of a study of blood T cell repertoires in COVID-19. Measured with immunoSEQ multiplex PCR; TCRdb has only the in-frame clones, and not every one. The table has 80,000 to 100,000 clones, around two thirds seen once. Input material: peripheral blood. The source of these receptors is an older man with COVID-19, enrolled during active disease. Each CDR3 is given with its conserved first and last residue. Each record gives: V gene, D gene, clone size, J gene, CDR3 DNA, CDR3 protein. D genes are given only for firm matches. Clone size, where shown, is once, few, many, or a class for clones that have expanded.

v_call: TRBV18; d_call: .; clone_size: .; j_call: TRBJ2-7; cdr3_nt: TGTGCCAGCTCAGCGACACCCGCCTACGAGCAGTACTTC; cdr3_aa: CASSATPAYEQYF
v_call: TRBV9; d_call: .; clone_size: .; j_call: TRBJ2-3; cdr3_nt: TGTGCCAGCAGCGTAGGGCCGGGGACTGGCACAGATACGCAGTATTTT; cdr3_aa: CASSVGPGTGTDTQYF
v_call: TRBV5-1; d_call: TRBD2; clone_size: .; j_call: TRBJ2-3; cdr3_nt: TGCGCCAGCAGCTCCTCTAGCGGGATGAACACAGATACGCAGTATTTT; cdr3_aa: CASSSSSGMNTDTQYF
v_call: TRBV7-3; d_call: .; clone_size: .; j_call: TRBJ1-1; cdr3_nt: TGTGCCAGCAGTATTGAGGAGAACACTGAAGCTTTCTTT; cdr3_aa: CASSIEENTEAFF
v_call: TRBV7-9; d_call: .; clone_size: .; j_call: TRBJ2-3; cdr3_nt: TGTGCCAGCAGCTCCCAATTTGTGGGAGCCACAGATACGCAGTATTTT; cdr3_aa: CASSSQFVGATDTQYF
v_call: TRBV9; d_call: .; clone_size: .; j_call: TRBJ2-1; cdr3_nt: TGTGCCAGCACAATGGCGGAAGGATCCTACAATGAGCAGTTCTTC; cdr3_aa: CASTMAEGSYNEQFF
v_call: TRBV28; d_call: TRBD1; clone_size: .; j_call: TRBJ1-6; cdr3_nt: TGTGCCAGCAGTTTACAGGGGGCGTGGTCACCCCTCCACTTT; cdr3_aa: CASSLQGAWSPLHF
v_call: TRBV28; d_call: TRBD1; clone_size: .; j_call: TRBJ1-2; cdr3_nt: TGTGCCAGCAGTTTTCCCGCAGGACAGGGTCAATATGGCTACACCTTC; cdr3_aa: CASSFPAGQGQYGYTF
v_call: TRBV4-1; d_call: .; clone_size: few; j_call: TRBJ1-4; cdr3_nt: TGCGCCAGCAGCCCGACACCTACTAATGAAAAACTGTTTTTT; cdr3_aa: CASSPTPTNEKLFF
v_call: TRBV3-1/TRBV3-2; d_call: .; clone_size: .; j_call: TRBJ1-2; cdr3_nt: TGTGCCAGCAGCCAGACAGGAGCAACCTATAACTATGGCTACACCTTC; cdr3_aa: CASSQTGATYNYGYTF
v_call: TRBV3-1/TRBV3-2; d_call: TRBD1; clone_size: few; j_call: TRBJ1-3; cdr3_nt: TGTGCCAGCAGCTCCTCTCCGGGACAGATCTCTGGAAACACCATATATTTT; cdr3_aa: CASSSSPGQISGNTIYF
v_call: TRBV28; d_call: .; clone_size: .; j_call: TRBJ1-2; cdr3_nt: TGTGCCAGCAGTTTGTCCGGGAACTATGGCTACACCTTC; cdr3_aa: CASSLSGNYGYTF
v_call: TRBV23-1; d_call: .; clone_size: .; j_call: TRBJ2-7; cdr3_nt: TGCGCCAGCAGTCCCCAATACGAGCAGTACTTC; cdr3_aa: CASSPQYEQYF
v_call: TRBV12-3/TRBV12-4; d_call: TRBD2; clone_size: .; j_call: TRBJ2-3; cdr3_nt: TGTGCCAGCAGGGGACTAGATCCGCAGTATTTT; cdr3_aa: CASRGLDPQYF
v_call: TRBV5-1; d_call: .; clone_size: .; j_call: TRBJ2-7; cdr3_nt: TGCGCCAGCAGCTTGGGCGGGGTTGACGGGACCGAGCAGTACTTC; cdr3_aa: CASSLGGVDGTEQYF
v_call: TRBV29-1; d_call: TRBD2; clone_size: .; j_call: TRBJ2-7; cdr3_nt: TGCAGCGTTGAGGGGACTAGCGGGATTGGCTACGAGCAGTACTTC; cdr3_aa: CSVEGTSGIGYEQYF
v_call: TRBV15; d_call: TRBD1; clone_size: .; j_call: TRBJ1-2; cdr3_nt: TGTGCCACCAGCAAATTAGCCGGGACAGAGTATGGCTACACCTTC; cdr3_aa: CATSKLAGTEYGYTF
v_call: TRBV7-8; d_call: .; clone_size: .; j_call: TRBJ1-5; cdr3_nt: TGTGCCAGCAGCTTGCAGGGGAGACAGCCCCAGCATTTT; cdr3_aa: CASSLQGRQPQHF
v_call: TRBV9; d_call: .; clone_size: .; j_call: TRBJ2-3; cdr3_nt: TGTGCCAGCAGCGTAGGGTCCGGAGTATTAGATACGCAGTATTTT; cdr3_aa: CASSVGSGVLDTQYF
v_call: TRBV5-6; d_call: TRBD1; clone_size: .; j_call: TRBJ1-1; cdr3_nt: TGTGCCAGCAGCGGCGGACAGGGAAGGAATGCTTTCTTT; cdr3_aa: CASSGGQGRNAFF
v_call: TRBV5-1; d_call: TRBD1; clone_size: .; j_call: TRBJ2-5; cdr3_nt: TGCGCCAGCAGCCCTAGCCGGACAGGCGTAGAGACCCAGTACTTC; cdr3_aa: CASSPSRTGVETQYF
v_call: TRBV19; d_call: TRBD2; clone_size: .; j_call: TRBJ2-5; cdr3_nt: TGTGCCACCGCTAGCGGGCGAACTCATCAAGAGACCCAGTACTTC; cdr3_aa: CATASGRTHQETQYF
v_call: TRBV7-6; d_call: TRBD1; clone_size: .; j_call: TRBJ2-4; cdr3_nt: TGTGCCAGCAGCCCAAGGACAGGGGGCGCGGATAACATTCAGTACTTC; cdr3_aa: CASSPRTGGADNIQYF
v_call: TRBV3-1/TRBV3-2; d_call: .; clone_size: .; j_call: TRBJ1-6; cdr3_nt: TGTGCCAGCGGTACAGGGATTAATTCACCCCTCCACTTT; cdr3_aa: CASGTGINSPLHF
v_call: TRBV29-1; d_call: .; clone_size: few; j_call: TRBJ2-7; cdr3_nt: TGCAGCGTTGGATGGGGCCACGAGCAGTACTTC; cdr3_aa: CSVGWGHEQYF
v_call: TRBV5-1; d_call: TRBD1; clone_size: .; j_call: TRBJ2-7; cdr3_nt: TGCGCCAGCAGCTATGACAGGGAAACCTACGAGCAGTACTTC; cdr3_aa: CASSYDRETYEQYF
v_call: TRBV28; d_call: .; clone_size: few; j_call: TRBJ1-2; cdr3_nt: TGTGCCAGCAGTCTTACTCACAGGGCCTATGGCTACACCTTC; cdr3_aa: CASSLTHRAYGYTF
v_call: TRBV6-5; d_call: .; clone_size: .; j_call: TRBJ1-6; cdr3_nt: TGTGCCAGTTCGGGTTCAGACTCACCCCTCCACTTT; cdr3_aa: CASSGSDSPLHF
v_call: TRBV11-3; d_call: .; clone_size: .; j_call: TRBJ2-1; cdr3_nt: TGTGCCAGCAGCTTAGATGGAGGGTACAATGAGCAGTTCTTC; cdr3_aa: CASSLDGGYNEQFF
v_call: TRBV24-1; d_call: .; clone_size: .; j_call: TRBJ2-7; cdr3_nt: TGTGCCACCAGTGACCTCTACGAGCAGTACTTC; cdr3_aa: CATSDLYEQYF
v_call: TRBV5-1; d_call: .; clone_size: many; j_call: TRBJ1-1; cdr3_nt: TGCGCCAGCAGCTTGGCCGAGGGCACTGAAGCTTTCTTT; cdr3_aa: CASSLAEGTEAFF
v_call: TRBV30; d_call: .; clone_size: .; j_call: TRBJ2-7; cdr3_nt: TGTGCCTGGATCCGGCCTAGCCTCGAGCAGTACTTC; cdr3_aa: CAWIRPSLEQYF
v_call: TRBV4-3; d_call: .; clone_size: .; j_call: TRBJ2-7; cdr3_nt: TGCGCCAGCAGCCAAGATTCTTTGTCAGAAACGTACGAGCAGTACTTC; cdr3_aa: CASSQDSLSETYEQYF
v_call: TRBV27; d_call: TRBD1; clone_size: .; j_call: TRBJ1-2; cdr3_nt: TGTGCCAGCAGCAGTTTAAGTGGGACAGGGGGGAACTATGGCTACACCTTC; cdr3_aa: CASSSLSGTGGNYGYTF
v_call: TRBV2; d_call: TRBD1; clone_size: once; j_call: TRBJ1-1; cdr3_nt: TGTGCCAGCACCGACAGGGGACGGACTGAAGCTTTCTTT; cdr3_aa: CASTDRGRTEAFF
v_call: TRBV6-2/TRBV6-3; d_call: TRBD2; clone_size: .; j_call: TRBJ2-4; cdr3_nt: TGTGCCAGCAGTCTTCCGCGCGGGAGCGTGAACAAAAACATTCAGTACTTC; cdr3_aa: CASSLPRGSVNKNIQYF
v_call: TRBV29-1; d_call: TRBD1; clone_size: .; j_call: TRBJ1-5; cdr3_nt: TGCAGCGTGGGCTCAGGGGGTAATCAGCCCCAGCATTTT; cdr3_aa: CSVGSGGNQPQHF
v_call: TRBV9; d_call: .; clone_size: .; j_call: TRBJ2-3; cdr3_nt: TGTGCCAGCAGCGTAGGGTTACTTGAAGCGGCCTCCACAGATACGCAGTATTTT; cdr3_aa: CASSVGLLEAASTDTQYF
v_call: TRBV28; d_call: TRBD2; clone_size: .; j_call: TRBJ2-7; cdr3_nt: TGTGCCAGCGTCACCCGCGGGGGGAGCTCCTACGAGCAGTACTTC; cdr3_aa: CASVTRGGSSYEQYF
v_call: TRBV14; d_call: .; clone_size: .; j_call: TRBJ1-5; cdr3_nt: TGTGCCAGCAGCCAAGGGGAGGGTCAGCCCCAGCATTTT; cdr3_aa: CASSQGEGQPQHF
v_call: TRBV7-2; d_call: TRBD2; clone_size: .; j_call: TRBJ2-7; cdr3_nt: TGTGCCAGCAGCTTAGTAGGGACTAGCGGAAGCTCCTACGAGCAGTACTTC; cdr3_aa: CASSLVGTSGSSYEQYF
v_call: TRBV30; d_call: .; clone_size: .; j_call: TRBJ2-1; cdr3_nt: TGTGCCTGGAGTACAGGGCTGAGTTCCTACAATGAGCAGTTCTTC; cdr3_aa: CAWSTGLSSYNEQFF
v_call: TRBV3-1/TRBV3-2; d_call: TRBD1; clone_size: .; j_call: TRBJ1-1; cdr3_nt: TGTGCCAGCAGCCAAGATGGGGGGACAGTGAACACTGAAGCTTTCTTT; cdr3_aa: CASSQDGGTVNTEAFF
v_call: TRBV13; d_call: .; clone_size: .; j_call: TRBJ1-3; cdr3_nt: TGTGCCAGCGGGCATATGGCTGGAAACACCATATATTTT; cdr3_aa: CASGHMAGNTIYF
v_call: TRBV28; d_call: TRBD1; clone_size: .; j_call: TRBJ2-7; cdr3_nt: TGTGCCAGCAGTCCCCCGACAGGGCTTAGCTACGAGCAGTACTTC; cdr3_aa: CASSPPTGLSYEQYF
v_call: TRBV5-1; d_call: .; clone_size: .; j_call: TRBJ2-3; cdr3_nt: TGCGCCAGCAGCTTGGACCCGGGTTCCGCGACAGATACGCAGTATTTT; cdr3_aa: CASSLDPGSATDTQYF
v_call: TRBV27; d_call: .; clone_size: .; j_call: TRBJ2-7; cdr3_nt: TGTGCCAGCAGTCCAAACATACAGGGCCCGACCTACGAGCAGTACTTC; cdr3_aa: CASSPNIQGPTYEQYF
v_call: TRBV27; d_call: TRBD1; clone_size: .; j_call: TRBJ1-6; cdr3_nt: TGTGCCAGCAGGCAGGGGGTTTCACCCCTCCACTTT; cdr3_aa: CASRQGVSPLHF
v_call: TRBV6-2/TRBV6-3; d_call: TRBD1; clone_size: once; j_call: TRBJ1-5; cdr3_nt: TGTGCCAGCAGTTCCACAGGGGGTCCGGGGCCCCAGCATTTT; cdr3_aa: CASSSTGGPGPQHF
v_call: TRBV5-1; d_call: .; clone_size: .; j_call: TRBJ2-7; cdr3_nt: TGCGCCAGCAGCCGCGCCGAGGCCTCGAACGAGCAGTACTTC; cdr3_aa: CASSRAEASNEQYF